This T cell receptor beta chain was identified in a study of technical replicates of blood from several donors. Using immunoSEQ multiplex PCR, the repertoire was profiled, and TCRdb retains in-frame clones only, with some absent. The repertoire holds about 68,000 clones, with roughly 97% as singletons. CDR1 is MRHNA and CDR2 is SNTAGT in the germline V gene. The V gene lost 3 bases and the J gene lost 8 bases, with 10 bases spanning the gap. This CDR3 has 12 amino acids. This chain connects TRBV6-4 to TRBJ1-2; D unclear. Sample: T cells isolated from PBMCs. This receptor was obtained from a human donor in good health. DNA for the CDR3: TGTGCCAGCAGTGATCGGGAGGGAGGCTACACCTTC. Translating it yields CASSDREGGYTF.